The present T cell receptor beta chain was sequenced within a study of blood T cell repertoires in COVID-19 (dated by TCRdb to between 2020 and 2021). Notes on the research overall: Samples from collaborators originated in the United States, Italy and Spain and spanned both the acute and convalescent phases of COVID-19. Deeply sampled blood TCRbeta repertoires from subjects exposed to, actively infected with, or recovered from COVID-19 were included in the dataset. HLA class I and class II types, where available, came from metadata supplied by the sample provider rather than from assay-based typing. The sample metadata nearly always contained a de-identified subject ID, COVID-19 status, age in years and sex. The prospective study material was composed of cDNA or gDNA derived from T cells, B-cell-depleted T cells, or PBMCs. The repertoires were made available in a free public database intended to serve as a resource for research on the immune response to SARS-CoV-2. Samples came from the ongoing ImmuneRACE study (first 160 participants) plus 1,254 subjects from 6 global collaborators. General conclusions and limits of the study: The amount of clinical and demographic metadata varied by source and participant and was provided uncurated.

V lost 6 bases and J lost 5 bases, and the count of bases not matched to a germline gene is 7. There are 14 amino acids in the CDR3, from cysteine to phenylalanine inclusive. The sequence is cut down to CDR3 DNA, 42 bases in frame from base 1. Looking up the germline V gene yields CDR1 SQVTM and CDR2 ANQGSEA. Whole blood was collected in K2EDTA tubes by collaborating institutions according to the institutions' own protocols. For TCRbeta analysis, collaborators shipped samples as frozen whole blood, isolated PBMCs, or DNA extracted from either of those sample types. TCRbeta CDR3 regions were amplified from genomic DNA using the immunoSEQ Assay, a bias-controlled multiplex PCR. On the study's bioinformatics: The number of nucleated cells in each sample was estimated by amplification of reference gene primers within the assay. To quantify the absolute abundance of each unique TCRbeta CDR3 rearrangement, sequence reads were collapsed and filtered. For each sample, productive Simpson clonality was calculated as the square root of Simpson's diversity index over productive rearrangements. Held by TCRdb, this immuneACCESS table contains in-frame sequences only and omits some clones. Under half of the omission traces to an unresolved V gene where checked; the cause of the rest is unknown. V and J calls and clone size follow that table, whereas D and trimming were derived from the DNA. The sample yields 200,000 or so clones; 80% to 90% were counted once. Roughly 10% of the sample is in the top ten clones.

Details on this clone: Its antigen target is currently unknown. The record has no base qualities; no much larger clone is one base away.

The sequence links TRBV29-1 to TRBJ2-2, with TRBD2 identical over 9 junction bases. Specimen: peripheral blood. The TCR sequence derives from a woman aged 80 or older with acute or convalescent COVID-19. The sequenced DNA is TGCAGCGTCGGGGGTAGCGGGAGAACCGGGGAGCTGTTTTTT. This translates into CSVGGSGRTGELFF.